This T cell receptor beta chain is from a study of shared clonotypes between healthy human individuals. CD8 cells regarded as naive lacked CD45RO, were positively chosen for CCR7, and omitted terminally differentiated effector memory CD45RA+ cells. Study-level points and caveats: Blood was the only sampled material, and tissue repertoires likely differ.

Notes on this clone: The antigen is not known.

Germline loops: CDR1 MNHNY, CDR2 SVGAGI (reference sequence). The CDR3 totals 12 residues. It was 200 to 250 ng DNA, about 30,000 T cell genomes, that sorted-subset replicate PCRs used. Produced via immunoSEQ multiplex PCR; TCRdb's table is partial and in-frame only. The profile shows over 2 million clones, about 95% of them singletons. J is TRBJ2-7 and V is TRBV6-6, with 8 nucleotides matching TRBD2. Sequenced material: naive CD8+ T cells sorted from blood. The sequence was collected from a man aged 18-30 years in good health. CDR3 residues: CATGGREYEQYF. The CDR3 DNA follows: TGTGCAACGGGAGGGCGGGAGTACGAGCAGTACTTC.